These 32 T cell receptor beta chains were sequenced from one sample in a study of blood T cells in healthy people across ages. With a J-beta primer mix and a sample-barcoded 5' primer, a second PCR ran roughly 6 to 11 cycles. TCRdb re-called the 5' RACE reads with MiXCR, one entry per CDR3 protein. The sample lists under 800,000 distinct CDR3 sequences; around 21% were seen once. Sequencing was done on a sample of blood. The receptor source for this set is a man aged 70 or older in good health.

The gene calls are TRBV12-3 or TRBV12-4 and TRBJ2-5; no clear D gene. This CDR3 is built from 12 residues. Trimming shortened V by 3 bases and J by 5 bases, and 7 bases separated the two germline ends. In DNA form, the CDR3 reads TGTGCCAGCAGTTTTGTACCTGAGACCCAGTACTTC. Translating it yields CASSFVPETQYF.

The sample holds a few counts of this clonotype. J is TRBJ2-1 and V is TRBV20-1, with TRBD2 matching 11 bases. V trimming: 0 bases; J trimming: 3 bases; junction bases outside the gene matches: 7. Germline CDR1 reads DFQATT; CDR2 reads SNEGSKA (reference sequence). This CDR3 comprises 17 residues. CDR3 sequence reads: CSARDDSGRALYNEQFF. The DNA for the CDR3 is TGCAGTGCTAGAGATGATAGCGGGAGGGCACTCTACAATGAGCAGTTCTTC.

This chain links TRBV27 with TRBJ2-1; 13 bases are a match to TRBD2. This CDR3 region has 14 residues. V dropped 7 bases and J dropped 9; count of bases not matched to a gene: 6. Looked up from germline, CDR1 is MNHEY and CDR2 is SMNVEV (reference sequence). The DNA of the CDR3 is TGTGCCAGCACCCAACTAGCGGGAGGGACTGAGCAGTTCTTC. Protein sequence: CASTQLAGGTEQFF.

In this sample, this clonotype turned up a few times. The chain recombines TRBV2 with TRBJ2-7, with a possible D match to TRBD2 (6 bases). Per germline, CDR1 SNHLY and CDR2 FYNNEI. The CDR3 covers 13 residues. With 7 bases removed from V and 6 bases from J, the gap between germline ends came to 16 bases. CDR3 nucleotide sequence: TGTGCCAGCATGGTTAGCGGAATCGGCGAGCAGTACTTC. It is translated as CASMVSGIGEQYF.

This clonotype has a handful of counts. The V gene is TRBV20-1, the J gene TRBJ1-1, with a possible D match to TRBD1 (6 bases). Per the germline V gene, CDR1 is DFQATT and CDR2 is SNEGSKA (reference sequence). The CDR3 is made up of 13 amino acids. The V gene lost 7 bases and the J gene lost 2 bases, with 14 bases spanning the gap. The CDR3 DNA is TGCAGTGTACTCCAGGGGTCTAACACTGAAGCTTTCTTT. Amino acid sequence: CSVLQGSNTEAFF.

In its sample, this clonotype was seen a few times. V and J are TRBV6-6 and TRBJ2-4; maybe TRBD2 (5 bases). V was clipped by 6 bases and J by 1 base, with 19 bases between them. The CDR3 spans 17 residues. Per the germline V gene, CDR1 is MNHNY and CDR2 is SVGAGI (reference sequence). The CDR3 DNA follows: TGTGCCAGCAGCTACACCGGGGAGCCTAGGGCCAAAAACATTCAGTACTTC. Its translation: CASSYTGEPRAKNIQYF.

This clonotype was picked up a small number of times. This chain connects TRBV20-1 to TRBJ2-5; possibly TRBD1 or TRBD2 for D (5 bases each). Per germline, CDR1 DFQATT and CDR2 SNEGSKA (reference sequence). Trimming left V 1 base short and J 3 bases short, with 15 bases between. The CDR3 is made up of 15 amino acids. Written as DNA, the CDR3 is TGCAGTGCTAGAGGTGTAGGGACGGACAAAGAGACCCAGTACTTC. This translates into CSARGVGTDKETQYF.

Only a few counts were recorded for this clonotype. The rearrangement joins TRBV6-2 or TRBV6-3 to TRBJ2-7; 10 bases line up with TRBD2. The V and J ends lost 0 bases and 2 bases, in that order; junction bases with no gene match: 4. Germline assignment: CDR1 MNHEY and CDR2 SVGEGT. The CDR3 contains 16 residues. DNA for the CDR3: TGTGCCAGCAGTTACTCACTTAGCGGGAGGCCCTACGAGCAGTACTTC. Translating it yields CASSYSLSGRPYEQYF.

The rearrangement links TRBV30 to TRBJ1-5; D ambiguous. The CDR3 consists of 14 residues. V was clipped by 0 bases and J by 0 bases, with 6 bases between them. Per the germline V gene, CDR1 is GTSNPN and CDR2 is SVGIG (reference sequence). In nucleotides, the CDR3 is TGTGCCTGGAGTGTGGGAGTTAGCAATCAGCCCCAGCATTTT. It yields the protein CAWSVGVSNQPQHF. Looking up the rest from reference TRBV30 and TRBJ1-5 gives the full variable domain: SQTIHQWPATLVQPVGSPLSLECTVEGTSNPNLYWYRQAAGRGLQLLFYSVGIGQISSEVPQNLSASRPQDRQFILSSKKLLLSDSGFYLCAWSVGVSNQPQHFGDGTRLSIL.

This clonotype was detected many times. The rearrangement links TRBV7-2 to TRBJ2-7; D is uncertain. CDR1 and CDR2 (germline): SGHTA, FQGNSA. Trimming took 1 base from V and 1 from J, leaving 8 bases between them. This CDR3 is built from 14 residues. The CDR3 DNA reads TGTGCCAGCAGCTTAGTCTGGGGTTCCTACGAGCAGTACTTC. Translation: CASSLVWGSYEQYF. Looking up the rest from reference TRBV7-2 and TRBJ2-7 gives the full variable domain: GAGVSQSPSNKVTEKGKDVELRCDPISGHTALYWYRQSLGQGLEFLIYFQGNSAPDKSGLPSDRFSAERTGGSVSTLTIQRTQQEDSAVYLCASSLVWGSYEQYFGPGTRLTVT.

The chain has TRBV7-9 and TRBJ2-2; tentatively, D is TRBD2 (6 bases). The CDR3 is made up of 15 amino acids. V lost 0 bases and J lost 6, with 11 bases in between. Germline V lookup: CDR1 SEHNR, CDR2 FQNEAQ (reference sequence). DNA of the CDR3: TGTGCCAGCAGCTTAGCGGGAGGAGAATCCGGGGAGCTGTTTTTT. Amino acids: CASSLAGGESGELFF.

The chain has TRBV7-2 and TRBJ2-5; 12 nucleotides match TRBD2. J lost 4 bases, V lost 5 bases, and 17 bases had no gene match. The CDR3 sequence is 19 residues long. Germline V gene lookup returns CDR1 SGHTA and CDR2 FQGNSA. The CDR3 DNA reads as TGTGCCAGCAGCCGCTTCCTAGCGGGGGGGAGTGGCCGTGGAGAGACCCAGTACTTC. Protein product: CASSRFLAGGSGRGETQYF. Variable domain in full (rest from reference TRBV7-2 and TRBJ2-5): GAGVSQSPSNKVTEKGKDVELRCDPISGHTALYWYRQSLGQGLEFLIYFQGNSAPDKSGLPSDRFSAERTGGSVSTLTIQRTQQEDSAVYLCASSRFLAGGSGRGETQYFGPGTRLLVL.

This clonotype was seen many times. The chain employs TRBV6-5 and TRBJ2-5, with no clear D. CDR1 is MNHEY, CDR2 SVGAGI, per germline. The CDR3 totals 12 residues. The V and J ends lost 6 bases and 3 bases respectively, with 8 bases between them. Here the CDR3 reads CASSGSKETQYF. As DNA, the CDR3 is TGTGCCAGCAGCGGGTCTAAAGAGACCCAGTACTTC.

The chain couples TRBV5-1 to TRBJ2-3; 8 bases map to TRBD2. Germline CDR1 is SGHRS and CDR2 is YFSETQ. V trimming: 3 bases; J trimming: 0 bases; junction bases outside the gene matches: 12. This CDR3 comprises 18 residues. CDR3 coding DNA: TGCGCCAGCAGCTCCGGGACTAGTGGGAAGACTAGCACAGATACGCAGTATTTT. Encoded protein: CASSSGTSGKTSTDTQYF.

This clonotype was counted a few times. The chain is built from TRBV5-1 and TRBJ1-2, with 7 bases aligning to TRBD1. Germline V gene sequence: CDR1 SGHRS, CDR2 YFSETQ. Trimming took 0 bases from V and 5 from J; bases not matched to a gene: 16. The CDR3 covers 18 residues. The CDR3 sequence is CASSLVETGRRVIYGYTF. The DNA for the CDR3 is TGCGCCAGCAGCTTGGTAGAGACAGGGAGGCGTGTCATTTATGGCTACACCTTC.

Many counts were recorded for this clonotype. V gene TRBV9 combines with J gene TRBJ2-1, with D possibly matching TRBD1 (6 bases). This CDR3 has 15 amino acids. Trimming pared 2 bases from V and 8 bases from J, leaving 17 bases between. Germline V gene sequence: CDR1 SGDLS, CDR2 YYNGEE. CDR3 bases: TGTGCCAGCAGCGTCGGTGGAACAGGGCTGCATGAGCAGTTCTTC. This sequence encodes CASSVGGTGLHEQFF.

The rearrangement links TRBV12-3 or TRBV12-4 to TRBJ1-2, with no clear D. V dropped 3 bases and J dropped 8 bases, with 10 bases sitting between them. This CDR3 is built from 12 residues. CDR3 in DNA: TGTGCCAGCAGTTTCCGCCGCACGGGCTACACCTTC. Translation: CASSFRRTGYTF.

J is TRBJ2-5 and V is TRBV7-8; 9 bases fit TRBD2. CDR1 is SGHVS, CDR2 FQNEAQ, per germline. The CDR3 has 15 residues. V dropped 5 bases and J dropped 4; count of bases not matched to a gene: 8. The CDR3 DNA reads TGTGCCAGCAGCCTTAGCGGGAGAAGAGTAGAGACCCAGTACTTC. This codes for CASSLSGRRVETQYF.

The chain has TRBV3-1 and TRBJ2-5, with D possibly matching TRBD1 (5 bases). The J call could be wrong; TRBJ2-7 is a better fit for the DNA end. The V gene's germline CDR1 is LGHDT and CDR2 YNNKEL (reference sequence). This CDR3 spans 13 amino acids. CDR3 amino acids: CASSQGKGYEQYF. The CDR3 DNA sequence: TGTGCCAGCAGCCAAGGGAAGGGGTACGAGCAGTACTTC.

This clonotype was seen more than once but under ten times. CDR3 nucleotides: TGTGCCAGCAGTTTATCCGGACGGCTCAATCAGCCCCAGCATTTT. Its translation: CASSLSGRLNQPQHF. The V and J genes are TRBV27 and TRBJ1-5; D gene uncertain. Germline CDR1 MNHEY, CDR2 SMNVEV (reference sequence). This CDR3 comprises 15 residues. V was trimmed by 0 bases and J by 3 bases, leaving 9 bases between them.

This clonotype has only a few counts. The gene calls are TRBV3-1 and TRBJ1-6; no firm D call. The CDR3 covers 13 residues. The V gene lost 3 bases and the J gene lost 6 bases, with 6 bases spanning the gap. Germline CDR1 reads LGHDT; CDR2 reads YNNKEL (reference sequence). CDR3 loop: CASSQTSNSPLHF. The CDR3 DNA is TGTGCCAGCAGCCAGACGTCTAATTCACCCCTCCACTTT.

The J gene is TRBJ2-4, the V gene TRBV6-5; weak D call: TRBD2 (6 bases). V was clipped by 0 bases and J by 7 bases, with 16 bases between them. The CDR3 totals 16 residues. Per the germline V gene, CDR1 is MNHEY and CDR2 is SVGAGI. The CDR3 DNA is TGTGCCAGCAGTTACTCGTATTCGGGGGTCGGGAACATTCAGTACTTC. Amino acids: CASSYSYSGVGNIQYF.

This clonotype was picked up a small number of times. The rearrangement joins TRBV4-3 to TRBJ2-2; 8 bases agree with TRBD2. The length of the CDR3 is 15 residues. V shed 0 bases and J 7 bases; nucleotides not matched to a gene: 4. Germline CDR1 and CDR2: LGHNA and YSLEER. In DNA form, the CDR3 reads TGCGCCAGCAGCCAAGATACCACTAGCGGCGGGGAGCTGTTTTTT. Residues: CASSQDTTSGGELFF.

A few counts support this clonotype. The V call is TRBV21-1, the J call TRBJ2-7; the table's D call TRBD2 went unverified against the DNA. TRBV21-1 is labeled a pseudogene. The CDR3 sequence is 19 residues long. CDR3 sequence reads: CASSKGERENFWPTYEQYF. DNA for the CDR3: TGTGCCAGCAGCAAAGGGGAGCGGGAAAATTTTTGGCCCACCTACGAGCAGTACTTC.

This clonotype was found a few times. This chain uses TRBV9 with TRBJ2-7, with a possible D match to TRBD2 (5 bases). The CDR3 is 16 residues long. V lost 3 bases, J lost 0 bases, and 16 bases lay in between. Germline CDR1 is SGDLS and CDR2 is YYNGEE. CDR3 loop: CASSASKDWSSYEQYF. DNA of the CDR3: TGTGCCAGCAGCGCCTCCAAGGACTGGAGCTCCTACGAGCAGTACTTC.

Comments on this clonotype: Since the CDR3 does not end with the conserved phenylalanine or tryptophan, this likely comes from a read error. The rearrangement joins TRBV12-3 or TRBV12-4 to TRBJ1-1, with TRBD1 identical over 7 bases. V was pared by 6 bases and J by 7 bases, with 8 bases of the junction left unmatched. The CDR3 is 13 residues long. CDR3 bases: TGTGCCAGCAGCCAACAGGGGCTCCATGAAGCTTTCTGT. Protein: CASSQQGLHEAFC.

The table lists this clonotype with a few counts. The genes are TRBV2 and TRBJ2-5, with TRBD1 matching over 8 bases. The CDR3 extends over 15 amino acids. Germline V gives CDR1 SNHLY, CDR2 FYNNEI. After removal of 4 bases from V and 2 bases from J, the junction contained 6 bases not matched to a gene. The DNA of the CDR3 is TGTGCCAGCAGTGCAGGGGGCATCAGGCAAGAGACCCAGTACTTC. The encoded protein is CASSAGGIRQETQYF.

As for this clonotype: A read error may produce the germline difference seen at one junction end. The rearrangement uses TRBV9 and TRBJ2-7, with a weak D call TRBD2 (5 bases). The CDR3 consists of 16 residues. Germline lookup yields CDR1 SGDLS and CDR2 YYNGEE. The CDR3 loop reads CVSSVAPDSQTYEQYF. Here the CDR3 DNA reads TGTGTCAGCAGCGTAGCTCCGGACTCGCAAACCTACGAGCAGTACTTC.

This clonotype was observed a few times. Given the absence of the conserved phenylalanine or tryptophan at the CDR3 end, a read error is likely. V usage is TRBV28 and J usage is TRBJ2-5, with 9 bases lining up with TRBD1. CDR3 length: 12 residues. Trimming removed 6 bases from V and 5 bases from J; junction bases left unmatched: 1. Germline V CDR1 and CDR2: MDHEN, SYDVKM. CDR3 sequence (DNA): TGTGCCAGCAGACAGGGGGCGGAGACCCAGTACCTC. Protein: CASRQGAETQYL.

This clonotype was counted a single time. The chain carries TRBV11-3 and TRBJ2-2, with D possibly called TRBD1 or TRBD2 (5 bases each). The ends were cut back, 4 bases at V and 5 bases at J, with 14 bases in the middle. Per the germline V gene, CDR1 is SGHNT and CDR2 is YENEEA. The length of the CDR3 is 15 residues. CDR3 sequence reads: CASSSHGGGTGELFF. CDR3 coding DNA: TGTGCCAGCAGCTCGCATGGGGGTGGAACCGGGGAGCTGTTTTTT. Based on the CDR3 plus reference TRBV11-3 and TRBJ2-2, the full variable domain is EAGVVQSPRYKIIEKKQPVAFWCNPISGHNTLYWYLQNLGQGPELLIRYENEEAVDDSQLPKDRFSAERLKGVDSTLKIQPAELGDSAVYLCASSSHGGGTGELFFGEGSRLTVL.

A few counts support this clonotype. One end of the junction varies from germline; a read error may be responsible. CDR3 residues: CASSRTGGYERYF. The CDR3 DNA follows: TGTGCCAGCAGCCGGACAGGGGGCTACGAGCGGTACTTC. The V call is TRBV14, the J call TRBJ2-7; 11 bases match TRBD1. Germline CDR1 SGHDN, CDR2 FVKESK. The CDR3 is 13 residues long.

This clonotype occurred a few times. The chain links TRBV20-1 to TRBJ1-6; 10 bases match TRBD1. CDR3 length: 14 residues. J gave up 7 bases and V 4 bases, and 4 bases lay outside the gene matches. The germline CDR1 and CDR2 sequences are DFQATT and SNEGSKA (reference sequence). The CDR3 loop is CSATGTGVNSPLHF. In nucleotides, the CDR3 is TGCAGTGCTACCGGGACAGGGGTGAATTCACCCCTCCACTTT.